This record looks at one TCR beta chain sequence and its context. Per the germline V gene, CDR1 is SGHVS and CDR2 is FNYEAQ. J was trimmed by 2 bases and V by 3 bases; bases with no gene match: 3. This CDR3 comprises 15 residues. This sample was included in a study of blood T cell repertoires in COVID-19. Study context: From the United States, Italy and Spain came samples of acute and convalescent COVID-19.

Repertoires were generated with immunoSEQ multiplex PCR, while TCRdb's copy carries only in-frame clones and drops some. The sample shows 90,000 to 150,000 clones, roughly 76% of them seen only once. The sample comprised peripheral blood. The V and J genes are TRBV7-6 and TRBJ1-2; 10 bases align to TRBD1. The receptor was derived from a human donor in a cohort sampled during active COVID-19. The CDR3 DNA is TGTGCCAGCAGCTTCGGACAGGGGGACAACTATGGCTACACCTTC. This encodes CASSFGQGDNYGYTF.